The rows below give T cell receptor beta chains drawn from one sample of a study of blood T cells in healthy people across ages. TCRdb re-called the 5' RACE reads with MiXCR, one entry per CDR3 protein. The sample comprises hundreds of thousands of distinct CDR3 sequences, roughly 60% of which are singletons, and approximately 23% rests with the top ten. Sequencing input: blood. The receptors originated from a man under 40 in good health. Each CDR3 is given with its conserved first and last residue. D genes are given only for firm matches. Some rows have no size entry. The others give once, few or many, or a class for an expanded clone.

V: TRBV21-1; J: TRBJ2-1; size: .; D: .; DNA: TGTGCCAGCAGAGGGGACCTACAGGGGCGCTCCGAGCGGGATGAGCAGTTCTTC; CDR3: CASRGDLQGRSERDEQFF
V: TRBV7-3; J: TRBJ2-1; size: .; D: .; DNA: TGTGCCAGCAGCTTAACGGCTAGAAGGGGTGAGCAGTTCTTC; CDR3: CASSLTARRGEQFF
V: TRBV2; J: TRBJ2-7; size: once; D: TRBD1; DNA: TGTGCCAGCATCCCGGGACAGGTCTCCTACGAGCAGTACTTC; CDR3: CASIPGQVSYEQYF
V: TRBV9; J: TRBJ2-1; size: .; D: TRBD1; DNA: TGTGCCAGCAGCCTAGAGGGGACAGGGGGTAAAAATGAGCAGTTCTTC; CDR3: CASSLEGTGGKNEQFF
V: TRBV10-3; J: TRBJ2-3; size: .; D: .; DNA: TGTGCCATCGGTGGGGGGGCCGGCACAGATACGCAGTATTTT; CDR3: CAIGGGAGTDTQYF
V: TRBV10-3; J: TRBJ2-7; size: .; D: .; DNA: TGTGCCATCAGTGCAGGACTGCTGCGGGGAGACGAGCAGTACTTC; CDR3: CAISAGLLRGDEQYF
V: TRBV7-8; J: TRBJ1-2; size: .; D: TRBD1; DNA: TGTGCCAGCAGCCGGACAGGGCGGTCATATGGCTACACCTTC; CDR3: CASSRTGRSYGYTF
V: TRBV27; J: TRBJ1-1; size: once; D: .; DNA: TGTGCCAGCAGTCCTCAACAGGGTACAGCTTTCTTT; CDR3: CASSPQQGTAFF
V: TRBV5-1; J: TRBJ2-3; size: .; D: .; DNA: TGTGCCAGCAGCTTATCATCTGGGGCTAGCACAGATACGCAGTATTTT; CDR3: CASSLSSGASTDTQYF
V: TRBV20-1; J: TRBJ2-1; size: .; D: .; DNA: TGCAGTGCTCCCCCCGACTCGCTCTACAATGAGCAGTTCTTC; CDR3: CSAPPDSLYNEQFF
V: TRBV10-3; J: TRBJ2-7; size: .; D: .; DNA: TGTGCCATCAGTGAGAGACAGGTGTTCGAGCAGTACTTC; CDR3: CAISERQVFEQYF
V: TRBV7-9; J: TRBJ1-2; size: .; D: .; DNA: TGTGCCAGCAGCTCGCCATCTTTTGGGGGGGCATATGGCTACACCTTC; CDR3: CASSSPSFGGAYGYTF
V: TRBV20-1; J: TRBJ1-2; size: .; D: .; DNA: TGCAGTGCTAGAGGGTTAATGGTGTATGGCTACACCTTC; CDR3: CSARGLMVYGYTF
V: TRBV20-1; J: TRBJ2-5; size: few; D: .; DNA: TGCAGTGCTATAGTTGTCGGAGAGACCCAGTACTTC; CDR3: CSAIVVGETQYF
V: TRBV6-5; J: TRBJ2-1; size: .; D: TRBD2; DNA: TGTGCCAGCATTAGGGCGGGGGAGGGAATCAATGAGCAGTTCTTC; CDR3: CASIRAGEGINEQFF
V: TRBV20-1; J: TRBJ2-7; size: .; D: .; DNA: TGCAGTGCTAGAACCTTTTACCGCTCCCCTAACTACGAGCAGTACTTC; CDR3: CSARTFYRSPNYEQYF
V: TRBV5-1; J: TRBJ2-3; size: few; D: TRBD2; DNA: TGCGCCAGCAGCTTGGGACTAGCGGGGGACCTAGATACGCAGTATTTT; CDR3: CASSLGLAGDLDTQYF
V: TRBV25-1; J: TRBJ1-2; size: many; D: TRBD1; DNA: TGTGCCAGCAGTTACCTACCCCCGGGACAGGGGATAGATGGCTACACCTTC; CDR3: CASSYLPPGQGIDGYTF
V: TRBV7-3; J: TRBJ2-5; size: .; D: TRBD2; DNA: TGTGCCAGCAGCTCCGGGACTAGCGGTCCATCGCGGGAGACCCAGTACTTC; CDR3: CASSSGTSGPSRETQYF
V: TRBV20-1; J: TRBJ1-2; size: .; D: TRBD1; DNA: TGCAGTGCTAGAGATCTGGGACAGGGGAACTATGGCTACACCTTC; CDR3: CSARDLGQGNYGYTF
V: TRBV4-3; J: TRBJ2-1; size: .; D: .; DNA: TGCGCCAGCAGCCCAAGGACAGTTTCCTACGAGCAGTTCTTC; CDR3: CASSPRTVSYEQFF
V: TRBV7-9; J: TRBJ2-3; size: few; D: .; DNA: TGTGCCAGCAGCTACACGACCAGCACAGATACGCAGTATTTT; CDR3: CASSYTTSTDTQYF
V: TRBV5-4; J: TRBJ1-6; size: .; D: .; DNA: TGTGCCAGCAGCTTGATAGGAACCTCAATTTCACCCCTCCACTTT; CDR3: CASSLIGTSISPLHF
V: TRBV21-1; J: TRBJ1-2; size: few; D: .; DNA: TGTGCCAGCCAAAGGGGGCCCGGGTACTATGGCTACACCTTC; CDR3: CASQRGPGYYGYTF
V: TRBV12-3/TRBV12-4; J: TRBJ1-2; size: .; D: .; DNA: TGTGCCAGCAGCGACTTACAGACCTATGGCTACACCTTC; CDR3: CASSDLQTYGYTF
V: TRBV29-1; J: TRBJ2-1; size: many; D: .; DNA: TGCAGCGTTGAGGTCAACAATGAGCAGTTCTTC; CDR3: CSVEVNNEQFF
V: TRBV29-1; J: TRBJ2-5; size: few; D: .; DNA: TGCAGCGTTGGACAGGCCAAAGAGACCCAGTACTTC; CDR3: CSVGQAKETQYF
V: TRBV27; J: TRBJ2-1; size: .; D: TRBD2; DNA: TGTGCCAGCCGCCGAGAGCGGGGGGCCTACAATGAGCAGTTCTTC; CDR3: CASRRERGAYNEQFF
V: TRBV20-1; J: TRBJ1-1; size: .; D: .; DNA: TGCAGTGCTACATTTCCGTTGGGTAACACTGAAGCTTTCTTT; CDR3: CSATFPLGNTEAFF
V: TRBV24-1; J: TRBJ2-1; size: .; D: .; DNA: TGTGCCACCAGTGATCGCAATGAGCAGTTCTTC; CDR3: CATSDRNEQFF
V: TRBV20-1; J: TRBJ1-2; size: .; D: .; DNA: TGCAGTGCGCCATGGGGGACTAACTATGGCTACACCTTC; CDR3: CSAPWGTNYGYTF
V: TRBV20-1; J: TRBJ2-5; size: .; D: .; DNA: TGCAGTGTCGACTACTCCCGGGAGACCCAGTACTTC; CDR3: CSVDYSRETQYF
V: TRBV7-2; J: TRBJ1-2; size: .; D: .; DNA: TGTGCCAGCAGGCTAGCCCGTGCCGGAAACTATGGCTACACCTTC; CDR3: CASRLARAGNYGYTF
V: TRBV4-3; J: TRBJ1-5; size: .; D: .; DNA: TGCGCCAGCAGCCAAACGTGGACAGTTCTGAATCAGCCCCAGCATTTT; CDR3: CASSQTWTVLNQPQHF
V: TRBV5-1; J: TRBJ2-4; size: few; D: TRBD1; DNA: TGCGCCAGCAGCTTGGCCGTTGGAGGACAGGGGGCTGGGGAGCAGTACTTC; CDR3: CASSLAVGGQGAGEQYF
V: TRBV7-2; J: TRBJ2-5; size: .; D: TRBD2; DNA: TGTGCCAGCGCCCCTAGCGGGAGGGCCAGAGAGACCCAGTACTTC; CDR3: CASAPSGRARETQYF
V: TRBV29-1; J: TRBJ2-2; size: .; D: .; DNA: TGCAGCGTTCGGGGAAGCACCGGGGAGCTGTTTTTT; CDR3: CSVRGSTGELFF
V: TRBV20-1; J: TRBJ2-1; size: .; D: .; DNA: TGCAGTGCTAGTTTCCCGGACAGACGCAATGAGCAGTTCTTC; CDR3: CSASFPDRRNEQFF
V: TRBV20-1; J: TRBJ2-5; size: .; D: .; DNA: TGCAGCGTCTTAGCGGAGACCCAGTACTTC; CDR3: CSVLAETQYF
V: TRBV29-1; J: TRBJ2-1; size: few; D: .; DNA: TGCAGCGTTTCGTACGAGCAGTTCTTC; CDR3: CSVSYEQFF
V: TRBV6-5; J: TRBJ2-1; size: .; D: .; DNA: TGTGCCAGCAGTCATCCCAACCGGGGGCTTTGTGAGCAGTTCTTC; CDR3: CASSHPNRGLCEQFF
V: TRBV7-8; J: TRBJ2-2; size: .; D: .; DNA: TGTGCCAGCAGCTTAAGAGAGGGGGGATCGGCCGGGGAGCTGTTTTTT; CDR3: CASSLREGGSAGELFF
V: TRBV4-3; J: TRBJ2-3; size: .; D: .; DNA: TGCGCCAGCAGCCAAGAGGGCCAGATCCGTACGCAGTATTTT; CDR3: CASSQEGQIRTQYF
V: TRBV7-9; J: TRBJ2-1; size: .; D: TRBD2; DNA: TGTGCCAGCAGATCTGGACTAGCGGGAAACAATGAGCAGTTCTTC; CDR3: CASRSGLAGNNEQFF
V: TRBV5-5; J: TRBJ1-4; size: .; D: .; DNA: TGTGCCAGCAGCTTGGGCGGGAGCCCTAATGAAAAACTGTTTTTT; CDR3: CASSLGGSPNEKLFF
V: TRBV3-1; J: TRBJ2-1; size: .; D: TRBD2; DNA: TGTGCCAGCAGCCAAGGACTAGCGGGCCAGTTCTTC; CDR3: CASSQGLAGQFF
V: TRBV7-3; J: TRBJ1-6; size: .; D: .; DNA: TGTGCCAGCAGCTCCGGGACCCCTAATAATTCACCCCTCCACTTT; CDR3: CASSSGTPNNSPLHF
V: TRBV15; J: TRBJ1-2; size: .; D: .; DNA: TGTGCCACCAGCAGAGATCTCGACAGGAACTATGGCTACACCTTC; CDR3: CATSRDLDRNYGYTF
V: TRBV28; J: TRBJ1-2; size: .; D: .; DNA: TGTGCCAGTAGTTTGGAATCTGGCTACACCTTC; CDR3: CASSLESGYTF
V: TRBV6-6; J: TRBJ2-5; size: .; D: TRBD2; DNA: TGTGCCAGCAGAGATAACCTAGCGGGAGGGCTGGAGACCCAGTACTTC; CDR3: CASRDNLAGGLETQYF
V: TRBV29-1; J: TRBJ2-7; size: .; D: TRBD2; DNA: TGCAGCGTTGGGACTAGCGAAACCTACAATGAGCAGTACTTC; CDR3: CSVGTSETYNEQYF
V: TRBV15; J: TRBJ2-1; size: .; D: TRBD2; DNA: TGTGCCACCAGTACGGGCGGGAGGGTCGACAATGAGCAGTTCTTC; CDR3: CATSTGGRVDNEQFF
V: TRBV7-9; J: TRBJ2-1; size: few; D: TRBD2; DNA: TGCGCCAGCAGCCAGACTAGCGGGGTCTACAATGAGCAGTTCTTC; CDR3: CASSQTSGVYNEQFF
V: TRBV6-2/TRBV6-3; J: TRBJ2-1; size: .; D: .; DNA: TGTGCCAGCAGTTACTCGAAGGGCAATGAGCAGTTCTTC; CDR3: CASSYSKGNEQFF
V: TRBV7-2; J: TRBJ2-3; size: .; D: TRBD2; DNA: TGTGCCAGCAGCAACAAAGCGGGAGGAGGCACAGATACGCAGTATTTT; CDR3: CASSNKAGGGTDTQYF
V: TRBV3-1; J: TRBJ2-7; size: few; D: TRBD2; DNA: TGTGCCAGCAGCCAAGCAGCGGGGGCCCAGTACTTC; CDR3: CASSQAAGAQYF
V: TRBV7-9; J: TRBJ2-7; size: .; D: .; DNA: TGTGCCAGCAGAGCGGACAGCAACTACGAGCAGTACTTC; CDR3: CASRADSNYEQYF